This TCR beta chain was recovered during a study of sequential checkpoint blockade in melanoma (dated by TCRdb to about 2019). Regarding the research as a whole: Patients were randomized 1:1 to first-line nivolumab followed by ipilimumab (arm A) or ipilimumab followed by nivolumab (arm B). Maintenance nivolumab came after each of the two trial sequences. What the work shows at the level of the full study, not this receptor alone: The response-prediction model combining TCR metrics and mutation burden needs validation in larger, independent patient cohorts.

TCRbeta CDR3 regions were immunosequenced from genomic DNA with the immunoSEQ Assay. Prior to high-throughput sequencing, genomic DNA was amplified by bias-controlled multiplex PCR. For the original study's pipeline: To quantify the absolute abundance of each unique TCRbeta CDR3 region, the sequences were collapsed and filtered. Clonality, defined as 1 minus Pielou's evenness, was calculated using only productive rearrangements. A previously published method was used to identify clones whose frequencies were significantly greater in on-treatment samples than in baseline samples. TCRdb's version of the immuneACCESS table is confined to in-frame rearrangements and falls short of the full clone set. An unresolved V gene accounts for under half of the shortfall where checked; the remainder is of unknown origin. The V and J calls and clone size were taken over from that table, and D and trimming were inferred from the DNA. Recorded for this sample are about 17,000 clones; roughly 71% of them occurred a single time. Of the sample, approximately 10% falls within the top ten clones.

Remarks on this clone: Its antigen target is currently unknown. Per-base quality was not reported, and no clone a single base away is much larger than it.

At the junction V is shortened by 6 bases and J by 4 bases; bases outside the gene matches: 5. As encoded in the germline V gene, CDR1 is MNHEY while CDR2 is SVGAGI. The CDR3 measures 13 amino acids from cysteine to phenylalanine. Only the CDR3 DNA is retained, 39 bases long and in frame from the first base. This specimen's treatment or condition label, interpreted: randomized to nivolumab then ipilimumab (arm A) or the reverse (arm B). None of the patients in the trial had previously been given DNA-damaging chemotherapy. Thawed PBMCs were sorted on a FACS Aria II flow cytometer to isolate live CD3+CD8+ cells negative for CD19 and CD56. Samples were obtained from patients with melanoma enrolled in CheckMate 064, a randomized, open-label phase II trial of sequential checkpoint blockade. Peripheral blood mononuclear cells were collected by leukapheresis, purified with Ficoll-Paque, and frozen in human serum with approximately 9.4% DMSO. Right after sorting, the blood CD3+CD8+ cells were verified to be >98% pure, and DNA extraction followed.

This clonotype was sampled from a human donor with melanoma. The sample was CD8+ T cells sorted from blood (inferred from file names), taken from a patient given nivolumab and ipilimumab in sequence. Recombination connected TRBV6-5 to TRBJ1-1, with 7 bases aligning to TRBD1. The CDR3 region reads CASSLQGTTEAFF. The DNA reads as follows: TGTGCCAGCAGCTTACAGGGGACCACTGAAGCTTTCTTT.